What follows are 7 T cell receptor beta chains derived from one specimen sequenced in a study of CD4 and CD8 cells across lung adenocarcinoma regions (dated by TCRdb to about 2018). Library method: PCR. Reads for this sample came from a HiSeq X Ten. In-frame beta chains were kept once TCRdb had trimmed the public reads at Q25 with fastp and called clones with MiXCR. Rows with one shared CDR3 protein collapse into an entry with the most common genes and DNA. A total of approximately 12,000 distinct CDR3 sequences appear in this sample, around half of them only once. 26% of the sample goes to the ten largest clones. Sequenced input: CD8+ T cells from the margin of a lung tumor. Interpreted using the paper, the cell subset or site label stands for: tumor margin region. These receptors originate from a female donor with lung adenocarcinoma. The CD4 and CD8 labels of this study may be unreliable.

Concerning this clonotype: Relative to the germline gene, one junction end is altered; a read error may explain this. The V gene is TRBV6-1, the J gene TRBJ2-3; a possible D gene is TRBD2 (7 bases). Germline CDR1 is MNHNS and CDR2 is SASEGT. This CDR3 is 14 amino acids long. The CDR3 loop reads CASRGGGAKNTQYF. Written as DNA, the CDR3 is TGTGCCAGCAGGGGGGGGGGGGCCAAAAATACGCAGTACTTT.

This clonotype came up many times. This sequence joins TRBV28 and TRBJ2-7; 8 nucleotides agree with TRBD1. The CDR3 runs to 14 residues. With V trimmed by 6 bases and J by 3 bases, 7 bases remained unmatched. Germline loops: CDR1 MDHEN, CDR2 SYDVKM. Here the CDR3 reads CASRAGTGLYEQYF. The CDR3 region has the DNA TGTGCCAGCAGGGCCGGGACAGGTCTCTACGAGCAGTACTTC.

J is TRBJ2-1 and V is TRBV7-6; D perhaps matches TRBD1 (5 bases). In germline, CDR1 is SGHVS, CDR2 FNYEAQ. Trimming pared 6 bases from V and 4 bases from J, leaving 22 bases between. The CDR3 loop spans 17 amino acids. The CDR3 coding sequence is TGTGCCAGCAGTTTATCTCTCAGGCAGGGTGTGTACAATGAGCAGTTCTTC. Translating it yields CASSLSLRQGVYNEQFF.

A few counts support this clonotype. Written as DNA, the CDR3 is TGTGCCAGCAGCTTGGTGGGTGGGGGGATCGCTTTCTTT. Translated: CASSLVGGGIAFF. The chain is built from TRBV7-2 and TRBJ1-1; a possible D gene is TRBD1 (5 bases). Trimming took off 3 bases at V and 11 bases at J, with 16 bases between the two ends. The CDR3 extends over 13 amino acids. Germline V gene data show CDR1 as SGHTA and CDR2 as FQGNSA.

Remarks on this clonotype: Since the CDR3 does not end with the conserved phenylalanine or tryptophan, this likely comes from a read error. J is TRBJ2-5 and V is TRBV6-1, with 9 bases lining up with TRBD2. The CDR3 runs 16 residues. The germline gives CDR1 MNHNS, CDR2 SASEGT. The V and J ends lost 5 bases and 9 bases, in that order; junction bases with no gene match: 16. This CDR3 reads CASSNPSGVGPESQYS. In DNA, the CDR3 is TGTGCCAGCAGTAATCCTAGCGGGGTGGGTCCCGAGTCCCAGTACTCG.

By sample share, this clonotype is medium-sized (0.01 to 0.1%). The V and J genes are TRBV6-5 and TRBJ1-1, with D tentatively TRBD1 (6 bases). V was shortened by 6 bases and J by 3 bases, with 11 bases between the two germline ends. CDR1 and CDR2 (germline): MNHEY, SVGAGI. This CDR3 region has 13 residues. This CDR3 is CASSLTGHTEAFF. The CDR3 DNA follows: TGTGCCAGCAGCTTGACAGGCCACACTGAAGCTTTCTTT.

The rearrangement links TRBV7-2 to TRBJ2-1; 7 nucleotides match TRBD2. V lost 6 bases, J lost 12 bases, and 11 bases stayed unmatched. The CDR3 totals 13 residues. Germline CDR1 and CDR2: SGHTA and FQGNSA. The chain's CDR3 is CASSPVAGGGQFF. CDR3 nucleotides: TGTGCCAGCAGTCCAGTGGCTGGCGGGGGGCAGTTCTTC.